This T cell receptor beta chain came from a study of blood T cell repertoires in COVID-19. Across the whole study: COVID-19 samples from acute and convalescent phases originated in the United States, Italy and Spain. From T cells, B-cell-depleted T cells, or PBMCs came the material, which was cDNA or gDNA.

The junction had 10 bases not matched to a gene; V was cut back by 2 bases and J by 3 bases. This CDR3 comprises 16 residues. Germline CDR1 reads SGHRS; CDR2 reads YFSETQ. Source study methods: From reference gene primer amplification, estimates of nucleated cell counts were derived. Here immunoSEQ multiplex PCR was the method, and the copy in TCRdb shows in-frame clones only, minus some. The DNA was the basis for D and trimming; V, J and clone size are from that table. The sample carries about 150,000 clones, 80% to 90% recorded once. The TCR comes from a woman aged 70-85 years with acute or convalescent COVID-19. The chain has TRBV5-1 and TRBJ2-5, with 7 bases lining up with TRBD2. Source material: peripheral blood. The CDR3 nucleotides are TGCGCCAGCAGCTTCGGTATTGGCGGGGGAGAAGAGACCCAGTACTTC. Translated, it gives CASSFGIGGGEETQYF. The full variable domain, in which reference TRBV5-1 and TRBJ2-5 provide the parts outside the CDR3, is KAGVTQTPRYLIKTRGQQVTLSCSPISGHRSVSWYQQTPGQGLQFLFEYFSETQRNKGNFPGRFSGRQFSNSRSEMNVSTLELGDSALYLCASSFGIGGGEETQYFGPGTRLLVL.